This TCR beta chain was captured in a study of blood T cell repertoires in COVID-19. Study information: Samples representing acute and convalescent COVID-19 were sourced from the United States, Italy and Spain. T cells, B-cell-depleted T cells, or PBMCs supplied cDNA or gDNA.

Per the original methods: Amplifying reference gene primers gave estimates of nucleated cell counts. Clones were sequenced by immunoSEQ multiplex PCR, and TCRdb holds only the in-frame ones, with some missing. That table supplies the V and J calls and clone size; D and trimming were determined from the DNA. This sample has 190,000 or so clones, with around 80% found just once. This CDR3 spans 14 amino acids. Unmatched junction bases numbered 3, after V lost 2 bases and J lost 2 bases. Germline assignment: CDR1 MDHEN and CDR2 SYDVKM. The TCR originated in a man between 50 and 59 years old who had recovered from COVID-19. The chain uses TRBV28 and TRBJ2-7, with 7 bases lining up with TRBD2. Sequencing used peripheral blood. CDR3 loop: CASSLAGATYEQYF. The CDR3 DNA reads as TGTGCCAGCAGTTTAGCGGGAGCTACCTACGAGCAGTACTTC.